These 6 T cell receptor beta chains share one sample of origin, sequenced in a study of T-cell reconstitution after alpha-beta-depleted transplantation in children. Unique molecular identifiers tagged the TCRbeta library. TCRdb processed the PCR reads anew with MiXCR; each CDR3 protein has one entry. The sample holds about 500,000 distinct CDR3 sequences, about 30% seen once. Sample: PBMCs from the stem cell graft donor, taken from the stem cell graft. The source is a human donor who donated a stem cell graft to a child with aplastic anemia.

This chain links TRBV11-2 with TRBJ2-7; 7 nucleotides match TRBD1. J lost 4 bases, V lost 5 bases, and 14 bases had no gene match. Germline V gives CDR1 SGHAT, CDR2 FQNNGV. The CDR3 consists of 16 residues. CDR3 sequence reads: CASSPGTDNHFYEQYV. The CDR3 coding sequence is TGTGCCAGCAGCCCCGGGACAGACAACCATTTTTACGAGCAGTACGTC.

This clonotype was observed a handful of times. This chain joins TRBV7-2 and TRBJ2-5, with D perhaps being TRBD1 or TRBD2 (5 bases each). This CDR3 comprises 15 residues. Germline V gene sequence: CDR1 SGHTA, CDR2 FQGNSA. V lost 5 bases and J 5 bases, leaving 18 bases between the germline ends. This chain's CDR3 is CASSVNRPPGETQYF. The CDR3 coding sequence is TGTGCCAGCAGCGTCAACAGGCCACCGGGGGAGACCCAGTACTTC.

This chain uses TRBV10-2 with TRBJ2-3, with 7 bases that match TRBD2. V dropped 4 bases and J dropped 1; count of bases not matched to a gene: 2. Per the germline V gene, CDR1 is WSHSY and CDR2 is SAAADI. CDR3 length equals 14 residues. CDR3 protein: CASSASGRTDTQYF. The CDR3 coding sequence is TGCGCCAGCAGTGCTAGCGGACGCACAGATACGCAGTATTTT.

CDR3 coding DNA: TGTGCCAGCAGTCCTAGACAGGGAATGGCCGGGGAGCTGTTTTTT. Amino acid sequence: CASSPRQGMAGELFF. This chain connects TRBV12-3 or TRBV12-4 to TRBJ2-2, with 7 bases lining up with TRBD1. This CDR3 is built from 15 residues. The V and J ends lost 5 bases and 6 bases, in that order; junction bases with no gene match: 9.

The rearrangement joins TRBV6-5 to TRBJ2-2; TRBD1 matches 8 bases. Germline V gene data show CDR1 as MNHEY and CDR2 as SVGAGI. CDR3 length: 16 amino acids. V shed 0 bases and J 5 bases; nucleotides not matched to a gene: 5. CDR3 in amino acids: CASSYSGRGRTGELFF. DNA of the CDR3: TGTGCCAGCAGTTACTCGGGCAGGGGGCGGACCGGGGAGCTGTTTTTT.

This clonotype was counted a few times. The gene calls are TRBV4-3 and TRBJ2-5, with unresolved D. CDR1 and CDR2 (germline): LGHNA, YSLEER. Trimming shortened V by 1 base and J by 5 bases, and 8 bases separated the two germline ends. CDR3 length: 13 amino acids. The CDR3 DNA follows: TGCGCCAGCAGCCAAGGCCTCTTCGAGACCCAGTACTTC. Its protein product is CASSQGLFETQYF.